The present T cell receptor beta chain was sequenced within a study of naive and memory T cell subsets (dated by TCRdb to the late 2010s). About the full investigation: Sorted naive and memory T cell subsets from peripheral blood were analyzed in the study using a UMI-based, open-source pipeline for TCR alpha and beta sequencing. The functional CMV T cell responses agreed completely with IgG serology results. RNA was DNase-treated and reverse transcribed with TCR constant-region primers, mostly using SuperScript III. What the authors observed across the whole study: TCR abundance followed a power law with an exponent that was different for naive and memory subsets but consistent across the three individuals. The repertoire findings for the naive and memory subsets could not be validated against a ground truth, as none was available. After error correction, over 95% of naive TCR sequences appeared only once, giving much steeper abundance distributions than memory subsets. A clonotype was defined as a single alpha or beta chain sequence rather than as a paired alpha/beta receptor. Naive repertoires, especially CD8, contained a few larger clonotypes, possibly memory cells re-expressing CD45RA. In both CD4 and CD8 cells, a rise in Gini index and a fall in Shannon and inverse Simpson diversity were observed from naive through CM, EM and EMRA. RNA-based TCR counts may be influenced by expression changes linked to T cell activation and differentiation.

Receptor amplification or capture employed UMI-ligation and nested PCR. To cover both TRBC1 and TRBC2, the beta constant-region primer consisted of an equimolar mix of two oligonucleotides. The ligated cDNA went through four rounds of PCR with nested alpha and beta constant-region primers together with the SP2 primer. A single-stranded oligonucleotide bearing the SP2 primer plus a 12-nucleotide UMI was ligated onto the 3' end of the cDNA by T4 RNA ligase 1. Incubation of the ligation reaction lasted about 19-24 hours at 16 degrees C. PCR2 was typically performed as a SYBR Green qPCR and was stopped at a predetermined threshold so that over-amplification was prevented. All purifications after the first were performed with Agencourt AMPure XP magnetic beads. Libraries were quantified by Qubit and checked on a TapeStation, where a main peak was expected near 650 bp. Pooled libraries were sequenced on an Illumina MiSeq with v2 2x251 paired-end kits, typically giving about 0.95-2.2 million reads per sample. Each sample's library went into the pool at about 4.1 nM, and roughly 4.5-7.5% PhiX was added to help with cluster recognition. The authors processed their data as follows. Using tag matching that tolerated one base-pair mismatch, Decombinator assigned V and J genes to FASTQ reads that had been processed by Demultiplexor. Collapsinator relied on UMIs to fix sequencing errors as well as frequency errors caused by PCR heterogeneity. TCRs were translated and CDR3s were extracted from the conserved cysteine to the FGXG phenylalanine by CDR3Translator, with non-productive sequences being flagged. Gini, Shannon entropy and inverse Simpson indices were calculated on repertoires subsampled to equal numbers of UMI-defined TCRs. Within the linear range, a power law was fitted to clonotype abundance distributions using maximum likelihood. For one naive CD8 sample, the pipeline and MIGEC produced similar UMI counts, unique TCR numbers and clonal distributions. One analysis removed from the naive repertoire any naive TCRs that were also present in any memory subset from the same donor. The repertoires were searched for 7,322 CMV-associated CDR3 sequences that had been compiled from VDJdb and a published dataset. TCRdb trimmed the raw reads at Q25, called clones with MiXCR and kept productive beta chains. When rows share a CDR3 protein, they turn into one entry using the most common DNA and genes. The V and J calls were not made by the authors but by TCRdb's processing. Recorded for this sample are roughly 100,000 distinct CDR3 sequences; about 14% of them occurred a single time. Around 3% of the sample lies in the top ten.

Separate amplification of TCR alpha and beta chain libraries was performed from the second PCR step onward. CMV status of each donor was established by measuring IFNgamma production from CD4+ T cells after fresh PBMCs were stimulated overnight with CMV viral lysate. CD4 T cells were positively selected using Miltenyi beads, after which CD8 T cells were positively selected from the CD4-negative fraction. Cells were stained for CD3, CD4, CD8, CD45RA, CD27 and a live/dead dye and were sorted on a BD Aria II into four subsets based on CD45RA and CD27. Blood came from a few healthy volunteers, each fractionated into CD4 and CD8 T cells and then into four differentiation subsets. Roughly 120 ml of peripheral blood was collected from each donor, and PBMC were isolated from the blood using Ficoll-Paque PLUS density-gradient centrifugation. Sorted cells were lysed in RLT buffer, after which RNA was extracted using a Qiagen RNeasy kit and stored at -80 degrees C.

This clonotype was detected many times. Its binding antigen is unknown. No base-level quality is on record; no much larger clone is a single base apart. According to the germline V gene (reference sequence), CDR1 reads DFQATT and CDR2 reads SNEGSKA. The CDR3 has 13 amino acids, counting the end cysteine and phenylalanine. Kept here is only the CDR3 DNA, which spans 39 bases and is read in frame from base 1. V loses 3 bases, J loses 7 bases, and the germline ends lie 16 bases apart. This sequence uses TRBV20-1 and TRBJ2-7; TRBD1 is a possible D gene, resting on 5 matching bases. The sequence was collected from a human donor in good health. Sequencing input: naive CD8+ T cells from blood. This specimen's cell subset or site label, per the study, means: naive T cells, CD45RA high CD27+. CDR3 region: CSASGHNLREQYF. The DNA reads TGCAGTGCTAGCGGACATAATCTTCGGGAGCAGTACTTC.